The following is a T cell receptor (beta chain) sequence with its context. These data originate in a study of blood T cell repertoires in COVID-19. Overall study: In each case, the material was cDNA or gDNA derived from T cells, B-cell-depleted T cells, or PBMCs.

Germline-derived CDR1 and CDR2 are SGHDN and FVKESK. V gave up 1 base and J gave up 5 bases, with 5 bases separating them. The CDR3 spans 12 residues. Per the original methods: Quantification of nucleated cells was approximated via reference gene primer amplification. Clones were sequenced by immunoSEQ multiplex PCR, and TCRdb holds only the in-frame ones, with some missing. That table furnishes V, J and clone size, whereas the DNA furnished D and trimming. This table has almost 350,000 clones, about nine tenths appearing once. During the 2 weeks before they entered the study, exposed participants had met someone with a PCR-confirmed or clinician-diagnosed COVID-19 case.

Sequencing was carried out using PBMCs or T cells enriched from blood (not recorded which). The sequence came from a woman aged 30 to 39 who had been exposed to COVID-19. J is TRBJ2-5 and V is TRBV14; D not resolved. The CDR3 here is CASSQVRETQYF. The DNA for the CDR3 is TGTGCCAGCAGCCAAGTCAGGGAGACCCAGTACTTC.